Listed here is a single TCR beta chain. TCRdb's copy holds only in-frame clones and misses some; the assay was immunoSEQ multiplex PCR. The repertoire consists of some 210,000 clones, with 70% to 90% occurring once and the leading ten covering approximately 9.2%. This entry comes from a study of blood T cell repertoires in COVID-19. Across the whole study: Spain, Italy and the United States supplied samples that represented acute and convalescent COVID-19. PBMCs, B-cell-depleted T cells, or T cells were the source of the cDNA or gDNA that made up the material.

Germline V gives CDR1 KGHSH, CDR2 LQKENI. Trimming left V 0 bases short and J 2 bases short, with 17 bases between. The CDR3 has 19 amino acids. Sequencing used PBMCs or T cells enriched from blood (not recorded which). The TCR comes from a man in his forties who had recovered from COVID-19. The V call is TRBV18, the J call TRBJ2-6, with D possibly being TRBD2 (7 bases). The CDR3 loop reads CASSPPGAGAPPGANVLTF. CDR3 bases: TGTGCCAGCTCACCACCGGGGGCGGGAGCACCTCCTGGGGCCAACGTCCTGACTTTC. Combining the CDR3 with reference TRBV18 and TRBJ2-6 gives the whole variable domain NAGVMQNPRHLVRRRGQEARLRCSPMKGHSHVYWYRQLPEEGLKFMVYLQKENIIDESGMPKERFSAEFPKEGPSILRIQQVVRGDSAAYFCASSPPGAGAPPGANVLTFGAGSRLTVL.